A few counts support the clone carrying this T cell receptor beta chain. Its antigen is as yet unknown. TCRdb itself ran the 5' RACE reads through MiXCR, one entry per CDR3 protein. The repertoire holds 290,000 or so distinct CDR3 sequences, under 25% seen once, with about 3.7% in the top ten. Germline V gene lookup returns CDR1 SGHRS and CDR2 YFSETQ. CDR3 length: 13 amino acids. V was cut by 6 bases and J by 4 bases, with 14 bases left in between. The data were obtained in a study of CD8 T cells in ankylosing spondylitis. General observations from the study: Typical of ankylosing spondylitis blood, it appeared, was a TCR beta motif of several highly homologous variants. Researchers reportedly found disease-linked clones significantly enriched in matched ankylosing spondylitis synovial fluid.

The sample comprised blood, either unsorted or a sorted T cell fraction (not recorded which). The receptor comes from a female donor with ankylosing spondylitis or in good health (not recorded which). The chain recombines TRBV5-1 with TRBJ2-7; tentative D call: TRBD2 (5 bases). Here the CDR3 DNA reads TGCGCCAGCACCCTCCGGGGAGAATACGAGCAGTACTTC. Translation: CASTLRGEYEQYF.